This T cell receptor (beta chain) came from a study of a mutant IDH1 vaccine in newly diagnosed glioma. The wider study: First vaccine doses came 4-6 weeks after radiotherapy alone, or with temozolomide cycles. Averaging approximately 40 years of age, treated patients were about 60% male and about 38% female. Receipt of radiotherapy, temozolomide, or both preceded the study, and most received both.

In the case of this clone: The antigen is undetermined.

Data came from immunoSEQ multiplex PCR; TCRdb stores just in-frame clones and leaves some out. The sample lists about 56,000 clones, more than 80% occurring once. Per germline, CDR1 SGHTA and CDR2 FQGNSA. This CDR3 contains 13 residues. Germline trimming cut 7 bases from V and 5 bases from J; bases unmatched to any gene: 4. Time point specified: week 5, during vaccination. What each vaccine dose contained was 300 ug of mutant IDH1 20-mer peptide, accompanied by topical imiquimod. The chain recombines TRBV7-2 with TRBJ2-1, with TRBD1 matching over 8 bases. This specimen consisted of PBMCs, obtained from a glioma patient whose treatment included an IDH1 peptide vaccine. The source of this sequence is a woman in her thirties or forties with glioma. The CDR3 spells CASMTGANNEQFF. The CDR3 region has the DNA TGTGCCAGCATGACAGGGGCGAACAATGAGCAGTTCTTC.